This entry describes one TCR beta chain. Its target is unknown. The record originates from a study of T cell responses to AZD1222 COVID-19 vaccine. Study-wide results and caveats: AZD1222 recipients seropositive at baseline numbered only five to seven. The donor group comprised mostly white British people and more females; the analysis possibly underestimated clonal diversity. When two AZD1222 doses had been given, Spike-specific TCR breadth and depth rose. Samples come after the peak T cell response, not at day 14.

V lost 2 bases, J lost 1 base, and 8 bases lay in between. From germline, CDR1 is SGHAT and CDR2 FQDESV (reference sequence). The CDR3 extends over 15 amino acids. Using immunoSEQ multiplex PCR, the repertoire was profiled, and TCRdb retains in-frame clones only, with some absent. The sample has under 150,000 clones; roughly 88% are singletons. The receptor was isolated from an adult who received the AZD1222 COVID-19 vaccine. The specimen comprised peripheral blood, sampled 28 days after the second AZD1222 dose. The chain joins TRBV11-1 to TRBJ2-2; no clear D. In DNA form, the CDR3 reads TGTGCCAGCAGCTTATGGACGGAGAACACCGGGGAGCTGTTTTTT. Encoded protein: CASSLWTENTGELFF.